The rows below give T cell receptor beta chains drawn from one sample of a study of shared clonotypes between healthy human individuals. Here immunoSEQ multiplex PCR was the method, and the copy in TCRdb shows in-frame clones only, minus some. The sample yields over 1.5 million clones, 98% seen once. The sample was naive CD4+ T cells sorted from blood. These TCRs come from a young man in good health. CDR3s include the opening cysteine and the closing phenylalanine or tryptophan. The order of the fields is J gene, CDR3 length, D gene, V gene, clone size, CDR3 protein, CDR3 DNA. The D gene is left open where the match is weak. Size tells how often a clone was seen (once, few, many) or the class of an expanded clone, and some rows leave it out.

j_call: TRBJ1-4; cdr3_length: 15; d_call: TRBD1; v_call: TRBV27; clone_size: .; cdr3_aa: CASSAGTGDNEKLFF; cdr3_nt: TGTGCCAGCAGTGCGGGGACAGGGGATAATGAAAAACTGTTTTTT
j_call: TRBJ2-1; cdr3_length: 15; d_call: TRBD2; v_call: TRBV7-2; clone_size: .; cdr3_aa: CASSLLAGVYNEQFF; cdr3_nt: TGTGCCAGCAGCCTACTAGCGGGGGTTTACAATGAGCAGTTCTTC
j_call: TRBJ1-1; cdr3_length: 15; d_call: .; v_call: TRBV5-5; clone_size: .; cdr3_aa: CASSPLGVENTEAFF; cdr3_nt: TGTGCCAGCAGCCCCTTAGGGGTAGAGAACACTGAAGCTTTCTTT
j_call: TRBJ1-5; cdr3_length: 14; d_call: .; v_call: TRBV19; clone_size: .; cdr3_aa: CASSISGYNQPQHF; cdr3_nt: TGTGCCAGTAGTATTTCAGGGTATAATCAGCCCCAGCATTTT
j_call: TRBJ2-7; cdr3_length: 15; d_call: TRBD2; v_call: TRBV5-4; clone_size: .; cdr3_aa: CASSLSGREGYEQYF; cdr3_nt: TGTGCCAGCAGCTTGTCGGGTCGGGAGGGCTACGAGCAGTACTTC
j_call: TRBJ2-7; cdr3_length: 15; d_call: .; v_call: TRBV7-8; clone_size: once; cdr3_aa: CASSLDPISTAEQYF; cdr3_nt: TGTGCCAGCAGCTTAGATCCGATAAGCACGGCCGAGCAGTACTTC
j_call: TRBJ1-2; cdr3_length: 18; d_call: .; v_call: TRBV18; clone_size: .; cdr3_aa: CASSLTQCEPPLNCGYTF; cdr3_nt: TGTGCCAGCTCACTAACGCAATGCGAGCCTCCCCTTAACTGCGGCTACACCTTC
j_call: TRBJ1-2; cdr3_length: 16; d_call: TRBD1; v_call: TRBV6-6; clone_size: once; cdr3_aa: CASSPRQGPQSYGYTF; cdr3_nt: TGTGCCAGCAGCCCTAGACAGGGGCCCCAAAGCTATGGCTACACCTTC
j_call: TRBJ2-7; cdr3_length: 16; d_call: TRBD2; v_call: TRBV14; clone_size: .; cdr3_aa: CASSPVVGLALYEQYF; cdr3_nt: TGTGCCAGCAGCCCGGTTGTGGGACTAGCACTCTACGAGCAGTACTTC
j_call: TRBJ2-7; cdr3_length: 18; d_call: TRBD2; v_call: TRBV10-3; clone_size: .; cdr3_aa: CAIRRNRTSGTAKDEQYF; cdr3_nt: TGTGCCATCAGGCGGAACAGGACTAGCGGGACAGCAAAAGACGAGCAGTACTTC
j_call: TRBJ2-7; cdr3_length: 17; d_call: .; v_call: TRBV4-1; clone_size: .; cdr3_aa: CASSQEKIRTLTYEQYF; cdr3_nt: TGCGCCAGCAGCCAAGAAAAGATTCGGACTTTGACTTACGAGCAGTACTTC
j_call: TRBJ2-3; cdr3_length: 16; d_call: TRBD2; v_call: TRBV5-6; clone_size: .; cdr3_aa: CASSLARGLAVDTQYF; cdr3_nt: TGTGCCAGCAGCTTGGCCAGGGGACTAGCGGTAGATACGCAGTATTTT
j_call: TRBJ2-3; cdr3_length: 19; d_call: TRBD2; v_call: TRBV7-9; clone_size: .; cdr3_aa: CASSPFSGRAVWSIDTQYF; cdr3_nt: TGTGCCAGCAGCCCTTTTAGCGGGAGGGCCGTTTGGAGTATTGATACGCAGTATTTT
j_call: TRBJ2-7; cdr3_length: 16; d_call: TRBD2; v_call: TRBV4-3; clone_size: .; cdr3_aa: CASSQDLAGGPYEQYF; cdr3_nt: TGCGCCAGCAGCCAAGATCTGGCGGGAGGGCCGTACGAGCAGTACTTC
j_call: TRBJ2-7; cdr3_length: 13; d_call: .; v_call: TRBV7-2; clone_size: .; cdr3_aa: CASSPTDFYEQYF; cdr3_nt: TGTGCCAGCAGCCCGACAGATTTCTACGAGCAGTACTTC
j_call: TRBJ2-7; cdr3_length: 13; d_call: TRBD1; v_call: TRBV2; clone_size: .; cdr3_aa: CASHRTGGSEQYF; cdr3_nt: TGTGCCAGCCATAGGACAGGGGGCAGCGAGCAGTACTTC
j_call: TRBJ2-2; cdr3_length: 12; d_call: .; v_call: TRBV7-2; clone_size: once; cdr3_aa: CARQGFTGELFF; cdr3_nt: TGTGCCAGACAGGGTTTCACCGGGGAGCTGTTTTTT
j_call: TRBJ1-1; cdr3_length: 13; d_call: TRBD1; v_call: TRBV28; clone_size: .; cdr3_aa: CASSISGGTEAFF; cdr3_nt: TGTGCCAGCAGTATATCAGGGGGCACTGAAGCTTTCTTT
j_call: TRBJ2-1; cdr3_length: 15; d_call: TRBD2; v_call: TRBV11-2; clone_size: .; cdr3_aa: CASSRLGLADNEQFF; cdr3_nt: TGTGCCAGCAGCCGTCTAGGACTAGCGGACAATGAGCAGTTCTTC
j_call: TRBJ2-4; cdr3_length: 12; d_call: .; v_call: TRBV28; clone_size: .; cdr3_aa: CASSSYPNIQYF; cdr3_nt: TGTGCCAGCAGTTCCTACCCAAACATTCAGTACTTC
j_call: TRBJ1-1; cdr3_length: 14; d_call: TRBD1; v_call: TRBV5-1; clone_size: .; cdr3_aa: CASSSDRGGTEAFF; cdr3_nt: TGCGCCAGCAGCTCCGACAGGGGGGGCACTGAAGCTTTCTTT
j_call: TRBJ2-3; cdr3_length: 14; d_call: TRBD1; v_call: TRBV5-1; clone_size: .; cdr3_aa: CASRTGGTTDTQYF; cdr3_nt: TGCGCCAGCAGGACAGGGGGAACCACAGATACGCAGTATTTT
j_call: TRBJ2-2; cdr3_length: 16; d_call: .; v_call: TRBV15; clone_size: .; cdr3_aa: CATSRDSRDWAGELFF; cdr3_nt: TGTGCCACCAGCAGAGATTCGAGGGATTGGGCCGGGGAGCTGTTTTTT
j_call: TRBJ2-3; cdr3_length: 14; d_call: TRBD2; v_call: TRBV5-5; clone_size: .; cdr3_aa: CASSRLAGSDTQYF; cdr3_nt: TGTGCCAGCAGCCGACTAGCGGGATCAGATACGCAGTATTTT
j_call: TRBJ1-2; cdr3_length: 17; d_call: TRBD1; v_call: TRBV28; clone_size: .; cdr3_aa: CASSSNRDRTVFDGYTF; cdr3_nt: TGTGCCAGCAGTTCAAACCGGGACAGGACTGTCTTCGATGGCTACACCTTC
j_call: TRBJ1-1; cdr3_length: 15; d_call: .; v_call: TRBV6-6; clone_size: .; cdr3_aa: CASSYPQGLGTEAFF; cdr3_nt: TGTGCCAGCAGTTACCCTCAGGGGCTGGGCACTGAAGCTTTCTTT
j_call: TRBJ1-1; cdr3_length: 14; d_call: .; v_call: TRBV28; clone_size: .; cdr3_aa: CASLRTFKDTEAFF; cdr3_nt: TGTGCCAGCCTAAGGACATTTAAGGACACTGAAGCTTTCTTT
j_call: TRBJ2-7; cdr3_length: 14; d_call: TRBD1; v_call: TRBV18; clone_size: .; cdr3_aa: CASSPRTGLDEQYF; cdr3_nt: TGTGCCAGCTCACCTCGGACAGGGCTCGACGAGCAGTACTTC
j_call: TRBJ2-7; cdr3_length: 13; d_call: .; v_call: TRBV27; clone_size: .; cdr3_aa: CASSLYGPYEQYF; cdr3_nt: TGTGCCAGCAGTCTTTACGGACCTTACGAGCAGTACTTC
j_call: TRBJ2-1; cdr3_length: 15; d_call: TRBD2; v_call: TRBV5-1; clone_size: .; cdr3_aa: CASSLVAGGFYEQFF; cdr3_nt: TGCGCCAGCAGCTTAGTAGCGGGAGGGTTTTATGAGCAGTTCTTC
j_call: TRBJ2-5; cdr3_length: 11; d_call: .; v_call: TRBV20-1; clone_size: .; cdr3_aa: CSAVVVETQYF; cdr3_nt: TGCAGTGCTGTAGTGGTAGAGACCCAGTACTTC
j_call: TRBJ1-3; cdr3_length: 11; d_call: .; v_call: TRBV6-5; clone_size: .; cdr3_aa: CAASGGNTIYF; cdr3_nt: TGTGCCGCATCTGGAGGAAACACCATATATTTT
j_call: TRBJ2-1; cdr3_length: 14; d_call: TRBD2; v_call: TRBV6-5; clone_size: .; cdr3_aa: CASSYPGTSGKQFF; cdr3_nt: TGTGCCAGCAGTTACCCTGGGACTAGCGGAAAGCAGTTCTTC
j_call: TRBJ2-2; cdr3_length: 14; d_call: TRBD2; v_call: TRBV13; clone_size: .; cdr3_aa: CASSLPGGTGELFF; cdr3_nt: TGTGCCAGCAGCCTTCCGGGGGGTACCGGGGAGCTGTTTTTT
j_call: TRBJ2-1; cdr3_length: 17; d_call: TRBD2; v_call: TRBV29-1; clone_size: .; cdr3_aa: CSTTSGKRVSSYNEQFF; cdr3_nt: TGCAGCACGACTAGCGGGAAGAGAGTGAGCTCCTACAATGAGCAGTTCTTC
j_call: TRBJ2-5; cdr3_length: 14; d_call: .; v_call: TRBV6-5; clone_size: .; cdr3_aa: CASSYVDSQETQYF; cdr3_nt: TGTGCCAGCAGTTACGTGGACTCCCAAGAGACCCAGTACTTC
j_call: TRBJ1-2; cdr3_length: 14; d_call: .; v_call: TRBV28; clone_size: .; cdr3_aa: CASSYRDNLYGYTF; cdr3_nt: TGTGCCAGCAGTTACAGGGACAACCTCTATGGCTACACCTTC
j_call: TRBJ1-5; cdr3_length: 13; d_call: .; v_call: TRBV10-3; clone_size: .; cdr3_aa: CAISDMTTQPQHF; cdr3_nt: TGTGCCATCAGTGATATGACAACTCAGCCCCAGCATTTT
j_call: TRBJ2-1; cdr3_length: 16; d_call: TRBD2; v_call: TRBV5-5; clone_size: .; cdr3_aa: CASSSRAPRAGDEQFF; cdr3_nt: TGTGCCAGCAGCTCGAGGGCCCCCCGGGCGGGAGATGAGCAGTTCTTC
j_call: TRBJ1-5; cdr3_length: 16; d_call: .; v_call: TRBV28; clone_size: few; cdr3_aa: CASSLPGQPRAQPQHF; cdr3_nt: TGTGCCAGCAGTCTCCCCGGGCAACCTAGGGCCCAGCCCCAGCATTTT